The 19 T cell receptor beta chains below come from one sample, sequenced in a study of cytomegalovirus exposure and HLA in healthy donors. Use of 60 Vbeta and 13 Jbeta primers characterized the PCR. Here immunoSEQ multiplex PCR was the method, and the copy in TCRdb shows in-frame clones only, minus some. This table holds some 190,000 clones, roughly four fifths found once. Sequencing used PBMCs. All receptors come from a woman in her twenties or thirties in good health and CMV-seropositive.

This chain joins TRBV28 and TRBJ1-3, with TRBD1 matching over 7 bases. V shed 6 bases, J shed 0 bases, and the junction held 14 bases outside the gene matches. Germline V lookup: CDR1 MDHEN, CDR2 SYDVKM. This CDR3 spans 18 amino acids. The chain's CDR3 is CASSQSLDRISSGNTIYF. DNA of the CDR3: TGTGCCAGCAGCCAAAGCTTGGACAGGATAAGCTCTGGAAACACCATATATTTT. The full variable domain, in which reference TRBV28 and TRBJ1-3 provide the parts outside the CDR3, is DVKVTQSSRYLVKRTGEKVFLECVQDMDHENMFWYRQDPGLGLRLIYFSYDVKMKEKGDIPEGYSVSREKKERFSLILESASTNQTSMYLCASSQSLDRISSGNTIYFGEGSWLTVV.

The rearrangement uses TRBV18 and TRBJ1-1; 7 positions match TRBD1. Trimming removed 4 bases from V and 0 bases from J; junction bases left unmatched: 5. CDR3 size: 15 residues. Germline CDR1 reads KGHSH; CDR2 reads LQKENI. The CDR3: CASSHSTGMNTEAFF. The CDR3 DNA sequence: TGTGCCAGCTCACATTCGACAGGGATGAACACTGAAGCTTTCTTT.

The genes are TRBV4-3 and TRBJ2-1; the match to TRBD2 covers 11 bases. Germline-derived CDR1 and CDR2 are LGHNA and YSLEER. The CDR3 contains 17 residues. Trimming removed 0 bases from V and 7 bases from J; junction bases left unmatched: 8. The CDR3 loop reads CASSQDILAGGRNEQFF. CDR3 sequence (DNA): TGCGCCAGCAGCCAAGACATTTTAGCGGGAGGGCGGAATGAGCAGTTCTTC.

The genes are TRBV7-9 and TRBJ1-1; perhaps TRBD1 as D (6 bases). V was clipped by 6 bases and J by 1 base, with 12 bases between them. This CDR3 spans 14 amino acids. CDR1 and CDR2 (germline): SEHNR, FQNEAQ (reference sequence). CDR3: CASSTRTENTEAFF. CDR3 bases: TGTGCCAGCAGTACCCGGACAGAGAACACTGAAGCTTTCTTT.

The chain couples TRBV5-6 to TRBJ1-2; possible D gene TRBD1, 6 bases. Germline V lookup: CDR1 SGHDT, CDR2 YYEEEE. V lost 5 bases, J lost 4 bases, and 18 bases lay in between. This CDR3 contains 15 residues. The CDR3 sequence: CASRGGTRRSYGYTF. The DNA for the CDR3 is TGTGCCAGCAGGGGGGGGACAAGAAGGTCCTATGGCTACACCTTC.

The J gene is TRBJ2-3, the V gene TRBV5-6; 9 positions agree with TRBD1. V shed 4 bases and J 3 bases; nucleotides not matched to a gene: 9. Germline CDR1 is SGHDT and CDR2 is YYEEEE. The CDR3 length is 16 residues. CDR3 amino acids: CASSMRKGTGTDTQYF. The CDR3 DNA follows: TGTGCCAGCAGCATGAGGAAAGGGACAGGGACAGATACGCAGTATTTT.

CDR3 in amino acids: CASSLGAMNTEAFF. In nucleotides, the CDR3 is TGTGCCAGCAGCTTAGGGGCCATGAACACTGAAGCTTTCTTT. The chain has TRBV13 and TRBJ1-1; D call uncertain. Germline lookup yields CDR1 PRHDT and CDR2 FYEKMQ (reference sequence). This CDR3 is 14 amino acids long. Between the trimmed V and J ends, which lost 0 bases and 0 bases, there was a span of 5 bases.

V gene TRBV6-5 combines with J gene TRBJ2-3; D is ambiguous. Trimming removed 5 bases from V and 0 bases from J, with 3 bases in between. CDR1 and CDR2 (germline): MNHEY, SVGAGI. The CDR3 totals 12 residues. The CDR3 DNA reads as TGTGCCAGCAGTCGTAGCACAGATACGCAGTATTTT. Translation gives CASSRSTDTQYF.

V and J are TRBV5-1 and TRBJ1-3; D perhaps matches TRBD1 (5 bases). V shed 2 bases and J shed 0 bases, with 9 bases lying between them. The length of the CDR3 is 15 residues. Germline-derived CDR1 and CDR2 are SGHRS and YFSETQ. In DNA form, the CDR3 reads TGCGCCAGCAGCTTTGACAGCTCCTCTGGAAACACCATATATTTT. This gives the protein CASSFDSSSGNTIYF.

The V gene is TRBV4-3, the J gene TRBJ2-5; 13 nucleotides line up with TRBD2. Looked up from germline, CDR1 is LGHNA and CDR2 is YSLEER. J was trimmed by 5 bases and V by 3 bases; bases with no gene match: 3. The CDR3 is 15 amino acids. CDR3 nucleotide sequence: TGCGCCAGCAGCCACGAACTAGCGGGGGGGGAGACCCAGTACTTC. As protein: CASSHELAGGETQYF.

In DNA, the CDR3 is TGTGCCAGTTTCGACAGGGCTAACACCGGGGAGCTGTTTTTT. The encoded protein is CASFDRANTGELFF. J is TRBJ2-2 and V is TRBV28; 7 nucleotides align to TRBD1. Trimming at V came to 9 bases and at J to 2 bases, leaving 6 bases not matched to a gene. This CDR3 contains 14 residues. Germline CDR1 is MDHEN and CDR2 is SYDVKM.

Points on this clone: This sample includes further DNA sequences coding for the same CDR3. The genes are TRBV28 and TRBJ1-2, with 7 positions matching TRBD1. The length of the CDR3 is 13 residues. CDR1 is MDHEN, CDR2 SYDVKM, per germline. The V and J ends lost 5 bases and 3 bases, in that order; junction bases with no gene match: 3. CDR3 bases: TGTGCCAGCAGTATACAGGGGTACTATGGCTACACCTTC. Encoded protein: CASSIQGYYGYTF.

This sequence joins TRBV28 and TRBJ1-2; D is uncertain. Between the trimmed V and J ends, which lost 5 bases and 1 base, there was a span of 11 bases. Looked up from germline, CDR1 is MDHEN and CDR2 is SYDVKM. The CDR3 contains 14 residues. The DNA of the CDR3 is TGTGCCAGCAGTCGTGAACCACTTAACTATGGCTACACCTTC. Its translation is CASSREPLNYGYTF.

The rearrangement uses TRBV4-3 and TRBJ2-7; 7 nucleotides match TRBD1. V dropped 3 bases and J dropped 6; count of bases not matched to a gene: 8. CDR1 LGHNA and CDR2 YSLEER come from the germline V gene. There are 14 residues in the CDR3. The CDR3 DNA reads TGCGCCAGCAGCCAGGCTACAGGGGTACGCGAGCAGTACTTC. Residues: CASSQATGVREQYF.

The chain uses TRBV7-2 and TRBJ2-1, with 9 bases identical to TRBD2. V lost 1 base, J lost 1 base, and 5 bases stayed unmatched. Germline V gene sequence: CDR1 SGHTA, CDR2 FQGNSA. The CDR3 totals 17 residues. The CDR3 DNA is TGTGCCAGCAGCTTAGACACGGGACTAGCTTCCTACAATGAGCAGTTCTTC. This codes for CASSLDTGLASYNEQFF.

V is TRBV6-6 and J is TRBJ1-3; TRBD1 might be the D (5 bases). The germline V gene has CDR1 MNHNY and CDR2 SVGAGI (reference sequence). Trimming took 7 bases from V and 2 from J, leaving 12 bases between them. The CDR3 length is 14 residues. CDR3 amino acids: CASTQTVAGNTIYF. For the CDR3, the DNA is TGTGCCAGCACACAGACAGTCGCTGGAAACACCATATATTTT.

This rearrangement joins TRBV6-1 to TRBJ2-7; the match to TRBD2 covers 11 bases. The CDR3 loop spans 18 amino acids. Germline V CDR1 and CDR2: MNHNS, SASEGT. Trimming removed 2 bases from V and 3 bases from J; junction bases left unmatched: 12. In nucleotides, the CDR3 is TGTGCCAGCAGTGAAACAGGAATAGCGGGAGGGAGTTTCTACGAGCAGTACTTC. Translating gives CASSETGIAGGSFYEQYF.

J is TRBJ2-3 and V is TRBV9; TRBD1 aligns across 9 bases. The CDR3 consists of 14 residues. The germline CDR1 and CDR2 sequences are SGDLS and YYNGEE. Trimming cost V 4 bases and J 3 bases; bases outside gene matches: 3. The CDR3 here is CASSFGQGTDTQYF. The CDR3 bases are TGTGCCAGCAGCTTCGGACAGGGGACAGATACGCAGTATTTT.

CDR3 sequence reads: CATSTEDWKNIQYF. CDR3 in DNA: TGTGCCACCAGCACGGAGGACTGGAAAAACATTCAGTACTTC. This chain uses TRBV15 with TRBJ2-4; D is possibly TRBD2 (5 bases). Germline V gene sequence: CDR1 LNHNV, CDR2 YYDKDF (reference sequence). With 4 bases removed from V and 4 bases from J, the gap between germline ends came to 11 bases. The CDR3 consists of 14 residues.